The present T cell receptor beta chain was sequenced within a study of T cells expressing NK-cell markers. The V gene's germline CDR1 is LNHDA and CDR2 SQIVND (reference sequence). The CDR3 spans 13 residues. Using the 5' RACE reads, TCRdb records one entry per CDR3 protein without DNA. Recorded for this sample: 350,000 to 400,000 distinct CDR3 sequences. This clonotype originated in a woman between 50 and 59 years old in good health. The chain is built from TRBV19 and TRBJ2-3; TCRdb's D call of TRBD2 is untestable without DNA. Sequencing used blood T cells: a sorted CD56 or NKG2C T cell subset, CD4+ or CD8+ T cells, or bulk PBMC T cells (not recorded which). This CDR3 is CASSIARGGAQYF.